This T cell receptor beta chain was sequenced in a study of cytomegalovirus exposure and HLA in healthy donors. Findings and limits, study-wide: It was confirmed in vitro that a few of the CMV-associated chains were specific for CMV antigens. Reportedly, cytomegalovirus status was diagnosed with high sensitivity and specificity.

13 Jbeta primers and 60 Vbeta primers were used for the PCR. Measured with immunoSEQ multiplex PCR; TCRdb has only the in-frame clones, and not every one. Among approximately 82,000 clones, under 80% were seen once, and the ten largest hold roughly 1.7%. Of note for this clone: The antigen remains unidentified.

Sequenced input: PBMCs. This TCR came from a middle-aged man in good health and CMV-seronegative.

The chain's CDR3 is CASSYSLGHSYEQYF. The CDR3 DNA follows: TGTGCCAGCAGTTACTCGTTAGGACACTCCTACGAGCAGTACTTC. The chain couples TRBV6-5 to TRBJ2-7, with D possibly TRBD1 on 5 matching bases. CDR3 length: 15 amino acids. V lost 0 bases to trimming and J lost 0 bases, with 9 bases between them. Germline CDR1 and CDR2: MNHEY and SVGAGI.